The 23 T cell receptor beta chains reported below all come from one sample, sequenced in a study of T cell repertoires in cytomegalovirus infection. One entry per CDR3 protein results from TCRdb running MiXCR on the reads. The data show roughly 150,000 distinct CDR3 sequences, 23% seen once. The sequencing sample was made of PBMCs. The receptors were gathered from a human donor in good health (CMV status not recorded). Some clones in this sample may be carry-over from other donors' samples.

This clonotype was recorded at least ten times. J is TRBJ1-2 and V is TRBV7-2, with a tentative D call TRBD1 (5 bases). V lost 5 bases to trimming and J lost 5 bases, with 15 bases between them. The CDR3 length is 14 residues. CDR1 and CDR2 from the germline V gene are SGHTA and FQGNSA. CDR3 residues: CASSPYGGSYGYTF. CDR3 sequence (DNA): TGTGCCAGCAGCCCGTACGGGGGGTCTTATGGCTACACCTTC.

This clonotype was seen more than once but under ten times. The chain is built from TRBV7-6 and TRBJ1-4, with 8 bases fitting TRBD1. With V trimmed by 1 base and J by 7 bases, 8 bases remained unmatched. The germline CDR1 and CDR2 sequences are SGHVS and FNYEAQ. This CDR3 spans 16 amino acids. Here the CDR3 reads CASSLEGDRKGEKLFF. The CDR3 DNA reads TGTGCCAGCAGCTTAGAGGGGGACAGGAAAGGTGAAAAACTGTTTTTT. Complete variable domain (other parts from reference TRBV7-6 and TRBJ1-4): GAGVSQSPRYKVTKRGQDVALRCDPISGHVSLYWYRQALGQGPEFLTYFNYEAQQDKSGLPNDRFSAERPEGSISTLTIQRTEQRDSAMYRCASSLEGDRKGEKLFFGSGTQLSVL.

V is TRBV7-3 and J is TRBJ2-7, with a weak D call TRBD1 (6 bases). V was trimmed by 9 bases and J by 3 bases, leaving 6 bases between them. Germline values: CDR1 SGHTA, CDR2 FQGTGA. CDR3 length: 10 residues. DNA of the CDR3: TGTGCCAGACAGGGCTACGAGCAGTACTTC. This encodes CARQGYEQYF.

The sample holds a few counts of this clonotype. The CDR3 here is CASRGTGLDADTQYF. CDR3 sequence (DNA): TGTGCCAGCAGAGGGACAGGCCTCGACGCAGATACGCAGTATTTT. The chain is built from TRBV25-1 and TRBJ2-3; 8 bases map to TRBD1. The CDR3 has 15 residues. The junction had 9 bases not matched to a gene; V was cut back by 6 bases and J by 4 bases. Germline values: CDR1 MGHDK, CDR2 SYGVNS. Using reference TRBV25-1 and TRBJ2-3 for the parts outside the CDR3, the full variable domain is EADIYQTPRYLVIGTGKKITLECSQTMGHDKMYWYQQDPGMELHLIHYSYGVNSTEKGDLSSESTVSRIRTEHFPLTLESARPSHTSQYLCASRGTGLDADTQYFGPGTRLTVL.

This clonotype has more than one count but fewer than ten. The chain uses TRBV7-2 and TRBJ2-5; 12 bases align to TRBD2. This CDR3 has 16 amino acids. V was pared by 2 bases and J by 3 bases, with 4 bases of the junction left unmatched. In germline, CDR1 is SGHTA, CDR2 FQGNSA. The CDR3 DNA follows: TGTGCCAGCAGCTTACGACTAGCGGGAGTTAAAGAGACCCAGTACTTC. Amino acid sequence: CASSLRLAGVKETQYF.

This chain joins TRBV5-1 and TRBJ2-3, with no clear D. The CDR3 contains 17 residues. CDR1 and CDR2 (germline): SGHRS, YFSETQ. V was cut by 5 bases and J by 0 bases, with 19 bases left in between. CDR3 in amino acids: CASSPTVVGSSTDTQYF. The CDR3 DNA reads as TGCGCCAGCAGTCCTACGGTGGTGGGTTCTAGCACAGATACGCAGTATTTT.

The chain has TRBV15 and TRBJ2-5; possible D gene TRBD2, 7 bases. V gave up 5 bases and J gave up 5 bases, with 15 bases separating them. The germline gives CDR1 LNHNV, CDR2 YYDKDF (reference sequence). There are 14 residues in the CDR3. The CDR3 is CATSGGGAGETQYF. The CDR3, as DNA: TGTGCCACCAGCGGAGGGGGGGCCGGGGAGACCCAGTACTTC.

This clonotype was detected a few times. The chain joins TRBV5-1 to TRBJ2-3, with D tentatively TRBD1 (6 bases). This CDR3 has 13 residues. V lost 9 bases, J lost 6 bases, and 17 bases lay in between. Germline CDR1 SGHRS, CDR2 YFSETQ. CDR3 coding DNA: TGCGCCACCCACGGACAGCCCGGGGATACGCAGTATTTT. Its protein product is CATHGQPGDTQYF.

The chain is built from TRBV7-9 and TRBJ2-4; TRBD2 matches at 13 bases. Germline loops: CDR1 SEHNR, CDR2 FQNEAQ (reference sequence). The CDR3 is 16 amino acids. Germline trimming cut 5 bases from V and 1 base from J; bases unmatched to any gene: 2. CDR3 loop: CASSPTSGRAKNIQYF. In nucleotides, the CDR3 is TGTGCCAGCAGCCCGACTAGCGGGAGGGCCAAAAACATTCAGTACTTC.

V and J are TRBV7-9 and TRBJ2-1; 10 positions agree with TRBD2. Germline V CDR1 and CDR2: SEHNR, FQNEAQ (reference sequence). The CDR3 loop spans 14 amino acids. V lost 1 base and J lost 11; bases outside the gene matches: 5. DNA for the CDR3: TGTGCCAGCAGCTTAGTTCTAGCGGGGGCTAAGCAGTTCTTC. This translates into CASSLVLAGAKQFF.

There are many counts of this clonotype. The V and J genes are TRBV7-2 and TRBJ2-5, with D uncertain. Germline CDR1 and CDR2: SGHTA and FQGNSA. CDR3 length: 14 amino acids. Trimming pared 4 bases from V and 2 bases from J, leaving 11 bases between. In DNA form, the CDR3 reads TGTGCCAGCAGCTCCGATGGGCCTCAAGAGACCCAGTACTTC. The encoded protein is CASSSDGPQETQYF.

Only a few counts were recorded for this clonotype. The chain carries TRBV29-1 and TRBJ1-2; unclear D gene. The CDR3 has 11 amino acids. Germline loops: CDR1 SQVTM, CDR2 ANQGSEA. The germline V and J ends were trimmed by 6 bases and 4 bases, with 9 bases remaining between them. CDR3 loop: CSVLTGYGYTF. DNA of the CDR3: TGCAGCGTCCTGACCGGCTATGGCTACACCTTC. The whole variable domain, filled in from reference TRBV29-1 and TRBJ1-2, reads SAVISQKPSRDICQRGTSLTIQCQVDSQVTMMFWYRQQPGQSLTLIATANQGSEATYESGFVIDKFPISRPNLTFSTLTVSNMSPEDSSIYLCSVLTGYGYTFGSGTRLTVV.

Only a few counts were recorded for this clonotype. V is TRBV6-6 and J is TRBJ1-6; D remains ambiguous. CDR1 MNHNY and CDR2 SVGAGI come from the germline V gene (reference sequence). V was shortened by 2 bases and J by 9 bases, with 14 bases between the two germline ends. The CDR3 has 15 amino acids. CDR3 bases: TGTGCCAGCAGTTACGCGGTGGAGGGAAGTTCACCCCTCCACTTT. Translation: CASSYAVEGSSPLHF.

The V call is TRBV5-1, the J call TRBJ1-5; D ambiguous. Deletions cut 0 bases from V and 4 bases from J, with 5 bases between. Germline V gene data show CDR1 as SGHRS and CDR2 as YFSETQ. This CDR3 is built from 13 residues. The chain's CDR3 is CASSLEVNQPQHF. The CDR3 DNA reads TGCGCCAGCAGCTTGGAAGTGAATCAGCCCCAGCATTTT. Looking up the rest from reference TRBV5-1 and TRBJ1-5 gives the full variable domain: KAGVTQTPRYLIKTRGQQVTLSCSPISGHRSVSWYQQTPGQGLQFLFEYFSETQRNKGNFPGRFSGRQFSNSRSEMNVSTLELGDSALYLCASSLEVNQPQHFGDGTRLSIL.

The chain recombines TRBV7-2 with TRBJ2-7; no firm D call. CDR1 is SGHTA and CDR2 is FQGNSA in the germline V gene. V was clipped by 6 bases and J by 1 base, with 10 bases between them. The CDR3 runs to 13 residues. This chain's CDR3 is CASRKTDSYEQYF. The CDR3 DNA sequence: TGTGCCAGCAGGAAAACGGATTCCTACGAGCAGTACTTC.

This clonotype was detected many times. V usage is TRBV2 and J usage is TRBJ2-5; a possible D gene is TRBD2 (6 bases). The CDR3 runs 16 residues. Germline lookup yields CDR1 SNHLY and CDR2 FYNNEI. Trimming cost V 1 base and J 2 bases, with 14 bases left between them. CDR3 DNA: TGTGCCAGCAGTGAAGGGGAGGAATGGTCTCAAGAGACCCAGTACTTC. This encodes CASSEGEEWSQETQYF. Variable domain in full (rest from reference TRBV2 and TRBJ2-5): EPEVTQTPSHQVTQMGQEVILRCVPISNHLYFYWYRQILGQKVEFLVSFYNNEISEKSEIFDDQFSVERPDGSNFTLKIRSTKLEDSAMYFCASSEGEEWSQETQYFGPGTRLLVL.

CDR3: CASSLRTSGGETQYF. In DNA form, the CDR3 reads TGTGCCAGCAGCTTACGAACTAGCGGGGGGGAGACCCAGTACTTC. This chain joins TRBV5-4 and TRBJ2-5; TRBD2 matches at 12 bases. The CDR3 has 15 amino acids. Per the germline V gene, CDR1 is SGHNT and CDR2 is YYREEE (reference sequence). The trim removed 2 bases at V and 5 bases at J, leaving 4 bases unmatched.

This clonotype was counted only a few times. The rearrangement uses TRBV28 and TRBJ1-1; 7 bases map to TRBD1. Looked up from germline, CDR1 is MDHEN and CDR2 is SYDVKM. J lost 2 bases, V lost 3 bases, and 9 bases had no gene match. The CDR3 is 16 residues long. CDR3 sequence reads: CASSFGLDRINTEAFF. CDR3 DNA sequence: TGTGCCAGCAGTTTTGGTTTGGACAGGATTAACACTGAAGCTTTCTTT.

In this sample, this clonotype turned up a few times. V gene TRBV7-9 combines with J gene TRBJ2-7; 11 bases map to TRBD2. The CDR3 spans 14 residues. J was trimmed by 4 bases and V by 5 bases; bases with no gene match: 4. In germline, CDR1 is SEHNR, CDR2 FQNEAQ (reference sequence). The CDR3 bases are TGTGCCAGCAGCCAGACTAGCGGGACTTACGAGCAGTACTTC. This sequence encodes CASSQTSGTYEQYF.

This clonotype was counted between two and nine times. The rearrangement links TRBV7-2 to TRBJ1-4, with 9 bases matching TRBD1. Germline CDR1 and CDR2: SGHTA and FQGNSA. V was pared by 4 bases and J by 10 bases, with 10 bases of the junction left unmatched. CDR3 length equals 15 residues. CDR3 nucleotide sequence: TGTGCCAGCAGCTACATCAGGGACAGGGAAGGAAAACTGTTTTTT. Translated, it gives CASSYIRDREGKLFF.

The rearrangement joins TRBV12-3 or TRBV12-4 to TRBJ2-1; a possible D gene is TRBD2 (7 bases). The CDR3 spans 15 residues. Between the trimmed V and J ends, which lost 6 bases and 4 bases, there was a span of 16 bases. The CDR3 spells CASRGGGKLYNEQFF. CDR3 nucleotide sequence: TGTGCCAGCAGGGGGGGGGGCAAACTTTACAATGAGCAGTTCTTC.

The CDR3 nucleotides read TGTGCCAGCAGTCCACCTTCGACAGGGAAGATCCCCTACGAGCAGTACTTC. Its protein is CASSPPSTGKIPYEQYF. The gene calls are TRBV12-3 or TRBV12-4 and TRBJ2-7; 7 bases are shared with TRBD1. The CDR3 is 17 residues long. The trim removed 5 bases at V and 2 bases at J, leaving 15 bases unmatched.

This clonotype was picked up a small number of times. The V gene is TRBV6-5, the J gene TRBJ1-1; D is perhaps TRBD1 (5 bases). The CDR3 has 10 amino acids. Germline lookup yields CDR1 MNHEY and CDR2 SVGAGI. Deletions cut 8 bases from V and 4 bases from J, with 5 bases between. CDR3 in DNA: TGTGCCAGCGGGGGCACTGAAGCTTTCTTT. Translating gives CASGGTEAFF.